This entry lists 26 T cell receptor beta chains sequenced from one sample in a study of T cell repertoires in cytomegalovirus infection. TCRdb itself ran the reads through MiXCR, one entry per CDR3 protein. The profile shows 450,000 to 550,000 distinct CDR3 sequences, approximately 15% of them singletons. Sequenced input: CD8+ T cells from PBMCs. These receptors all come from a human donor in good health (CMV status not recorded). Some clones in this sample may be carry-over from other donors' samples.

The rearrangement links TRBV11-3 to TRBJ2-3, with D possibly matching TRBD2 (6 bases). V shed 5 bases and J shed 3 bases, with 18 bases lying between them. The CDR3 length is 16 residues. Germline V gene lookup returns CDR1 SGHNT and CDR2 YENEEA. CDR3 nucleotide sequence: TGTGCCAGCAGCCCATCCATAGGGAGGACGACAGATACGCAGTATTTT. Its translation is CASSPSIGRTTDTQYF.

The V and J genes are TRBV4-1 and TRBJ2-7, with TRBD2 matching over 11 bases. This CDR3 has 14 amino acids. With 2 bases clipped from V and 11 bases from J, the junction kept 8 bases outside the gene matches. Germline assignment: CDR1 MGHRA and CDR2 YSYEKL. The CDR3 nucleotides are TGCGCCAGCAGCCAACCGCAAACTAGCGGGAGAAAGTACTTC. This encodes CASSQPQTSGRKYF.

Points on this clonotype: It may be a read error: a sequence one base away is much more abundant. The chain joins TRBV4-1 to TRBJ2-7; no reliable D call. Germline V lookup: CDR1 MGHRA, CDR2 YSYEKL. With 1 base removed from V and 5 bases from J, the gap between germline ends came to 15 bases. This CDR3 comprises 15 residues. The CDR3 region is CASSQVRVTLDEQYF. The CDR3 DNA reads as TGCGCCAGCAGCCAAGTTCGGGTGACCCTGGACGAGCAGTACTTC.

This clonotype came up many times. The CDR3 is CAISAREGSDTQYF. The CDR3 DNA sequence: TGTGCCATCAGTGCGCGGGAGGGATCAGATACGCAGTATTTT. The V call is TRBV10-3, the J call TRBJ2-3; 9 bases map to TRBD2. Losses at the gene ends were 4 bases for V and 4 bases for J; bases not matched to a gene: 3. The CDR3 runs 14 residues. Germline assignment: CDR1 ENHRY and CDR2 SYGVKD.

The table lists this clonotype with many counts. The chain uses TRBV12-3 or TRBV12-4 and TRBJ2-3, with TRBD2 matching over 10 bases. V shed 5 bases and J 2 bases; nucleotides not matched to a gene: 19. CDR3 size: 20 residues. The CDR3 sequence: CASSQSWRIASGRNTDTQYF. DNA for the CDR3: TGTGCCAGCAGTCAATCATGGAGGATAGCTAGCGGGAGAAACACAGATACGCAGTATTTT.

This clonotype was observed at least ten times. The chain combines TRBV27 with TRBJ1-2; no clear D gene. Trimming removed 5 bases from V and 8 bases from J, with 15 bases in between. CDR1 MNHEY and CDR2 SMNVEV come from the germline V gene (reference sequence). The CDR3 sequence is 13 residues long. The CDR3 DNA follows: TGTGCCAGCAGTCCATTGTATCGGCACGGCTACACCTTC. As protein: CASSPLYRHGYTF.

This rearrangement joins TRBV25-1 to TRBJ1-2, with unresolved D. Trimming took 8 bases from V and 4 from J, leaving 8 bases between them. The germline gives CDR1 MGHDK, CDR2 SYGVNS. The CDR3 consists of 11 residues. CDR3 region: CASGSSYGYTF. The CDR3 DNA reads TGTGCCAGCGGAAGTTCCTATGGCTACACCTTC.

This clonotype was seen a few times. The V call is TRBV30, the J call TRBJ2-1; 7 bases agree with TRBD2. The V gene's germline CDR1 is GTSNPN and CDR2 SVGIG (reference sequence). The junction had 6 bases not matched to a gene; V was cut back by 8 bases and J by 2 bases. This CDR3 region has 13 residues. CDR3 DNA: TGTGCCGGAGCAAGCGGGACCTACAATGAGCAGTTCTTC. The encoded protein is CAGASGTYNEQFF.

The genes are TRBV20-1 and TRBJ2-7; 8 bases are shared with TRBD2. This CDR3 spans 15 amino acids. The junction had 7 bases not matched to a gene; V was cut back by 0 bases and J by 3 bases. Germline V CDR1 and CDR2: DFQATT, SNEGSKA (reference sequence). The CDR3 is CSARDFSGTSYEQYF. The CDR3 DNA reads as TGCAGTGCTAGAGATTTTAGCGGGACTAGCTACGAGCAGTACTTC.

This clonotype was seen repeatedly, ten times or more. The chain is built from TRBV28 and TRBJ1-2; 10 bases match TRBD1. V shed 5 bases and J 6 bases; nucleotides not matched to a gene: 12. The germline V gene encodes CDR1 MDHEN and CDR2 SYDVKM. The CDR3 has 16 amino acids. The CDR3, as DNA: TGTGCCAGCAGTGGTGACAGGGGGCGCGGGGCTGATGGCTACACCTTC. Translation gives CASSGDRGRGADGYTF.

This clonotype was recorded many times. This chain links TRBV27 with TRBJ1-5; the D is unclear. The CDR3 spans 15 residues. Trimming took 5 bases from V and 0 from J, leaving 11 bases between them. Germline CDR1 MNHEY, CDR2 SMNVEV (reference sequence). CDR3 in amino acids: CASSRWAYSNQPQHF. The DNA for the CDR3 is TGTGCCAGCAGTCGGTGGGCGTATAGCAATCAGCCCCAGCATTTT.

The chain uses TRBV4-2 and TRBJ2-1; D uncertain. This CDR3 region has 19 residues. Germline CDR1 and CDR2: LGHNA and YNFKEQ. Trimming cost V 0 bases and J 16 bases, with 34 bases left between them. The CDR3 sequence is CASSQESRPRVSSYNEYFF. The DNA for the CDR3 is TGTGCCAGCAGCCAAGAATCCCGACCAAGAGTTAGCTCCTACAATGAGTATTTCTTC.

This clonotype was recorded many times. The gene calls are TRBV27 and TRBJ2-1, with 8 bases matching TRBD2. Germline V gene sequence: CDR1 MNHEY, CDR2 SMNVEV (reference sequence). This CDR3 is 13 amino acids long. The V gene end was trimmed by 4 bases and the J gene end by 10 bases; junction bases not matched to a gene: 6. The CDR3 is CASSSDKRGEQFF. The CDR3 coding sequence is TGTGCCAGCAGTTCCGACAAGCGGGGGGAGCAGTTCTTC.

In this sample, this clonotype turned up a few times. CDR3 bases: TGTGCCAGCAGCTCCCCAACAGGCCATGAGCAGTTCTTC. It codes for CASSSPTGHEQFF. The J gene is TRBJ2-1, the V gene TRBV7-9; tentatively, D is TRBD1 (5 bases). Trimming took 4 bases from V and 8 from J, leaving 12 bases between them. Germline CDR1 is SEHNR and CDR2 is FQNEAQ (reference sequence). The CDR3 is 13 residues long.

The chain links TRBV6-5 to TRBJ2-7; tentatively, D is TRBD1 or TRBD2 (6 bases each). The CDR3 sequence is 15 residues long. Looked up from germline, CDR1 is MNHEY and CDR2 is SVGAGI. V lost 2 bases to trimming and J lost 6 bases, with 17 bases between them. Here the CDR3 DNA reads TGTGCCAGCAGTTACGGTTCGGGGGCAAGCGCCGAGCAGTACTTC. Translation: CASSYGSGASAEQYF.

This clonotype was counted at least ten times. This sequence joins TRBV5-6 and TRBJ2-4; 7 bases fit TRBD1. CDR3 size: 17 residues. Germline V gene sequence: CDR1 SGHDT, CDR2 YYEEEE. V lost 2 bases, J lost 7 bases, and 15 bases stayed unmatched. The CDR3 protein is CASSFRSLGGVRNIQYF. The DNA for the CDR3 is TGTGCCAGCAGCTTTAGATCGCTAGGGGGCGTTAGGAACATTCAGTACTTC.

This clonotype occurred many times. The chain joins TRBV20-1 to TRBJ1-3, with a possible D match to TRBD1 (5 bases). V shed 0 bases and J shed 0 bases, with 12 bases lying between them. This CDR3 spans 16 amino acids. From germline, CDR1 is DFQATT and CDR2 SNEGSKA (reference sequence). This CDR3 is CSARDRDLFSGNTIYF. The CDR3 DNA reads TGCAGTGCTAGAGATCGGGACCTTTTCTCTGGAAACACCATATATTTT.

This clonotype was seen ten or more times. The DNA for the CDR3 is TGTGCCAGCAGCTGGGATACCGGGCTCCGGACGTACGAGCAGTACTTC. This sequence encodes CASSWDTGLRTYEQYF. The rearrangement joins TRBV7-9 to TRBJ2-7; D gene unclear. The CDR3 contains 16 residues. V dropped 4 bases and J dropped 4 bases, with 20 bases sitting between them. Germline V gives CDR1 SEHNR, CDR2 FQNEAQ (reference sequence).

This clonotype was seen a few times. CDR3 sequence reads: CASSSLDLTGTEAFF. In nucleotides, the CDR3 is TGCGCCAGCAGCTCCCTCGATTTGACGGGCACTGAAGCTTTCTTT. This chain joins TRBV5-1 and TRBJ1-1; D gene ambiguous. V was trimmed by 3 bases and J by 4 bases, leaving 16 bases between them. CDR1 is SGHRS, CDR2 YFSETQ, per germline. The CDR3 has 15 residues.

Ten or more counts support this clonotype. Compared with germline, one end of the junction differs, possibly owing to a read error. This sequence joins TRBV12-3 or TRBV12-4 and TRBJ2-2; D is possibly TRBD1 (5 bases). The CDR3 is 15 amino acids. CDR3 loop: CASSLGVGVTGELFF. CDR3 nucleotides: TGTGCCAGCAGCTTAGGGGTAGGGGTCACCGGGGAGCTGTTTTTT.

As to this clonotype: A clone one base away is much larger, so this may be a read error. The chain employs TRBV19 and TRBJ1-2, with 7 bases matching TRBD1. This CDR3 has 15 amino acids. Germline V gives CDR1 LNHDA, CDR2 SQIVND (reference sequence). The CDR3: CVSSQRDRANYGYTF. In nucleotides, the CDR3 is TGTGTCAGTAGTCAGAGGGACAGAGCTAACTATGGCTACACCTTC. Full variable domain (rest looked up from reference TRBV19 and TRBJ1-2): DGGITQSPKYLFRKEGQNVTLSCEQNLNHDAMYWYRQDPGQGLRLIYYSQIVNDFQKGDIAEGYSVSREKKESFPLTVTSAQKNPTAFYLCVSSQRDRANYGYTFGSGTRLTVV.

This clonotype appeared once. One junction end does not reproduce the germline sequence, and a read error may be involved. This chain links TRBV27 with TRBJ1-1, with a weak D call TRBD1 (5 bases). Per germline, CDR1 MNHEY and CDR2 SMNVEV (reference sequence). The CDR3 sequence is 15 residues long. In DNA form, the CDR3 reads TGTCCCAGCAGCCTTGACAGCCCGATGAACACTGAAGCTTTCTTT. It encodes CPSSLDSPMNTEAFF.

This clonotype was detected a few times. The chain employs TRBV6-1 and TRBJ1-1, with 7 bases matching TRBD1. The CDR3 contains 16 residues. Per germline, CDR1 MNHNS and CDR2 SASEGT. The V gene end was trimmed by 5 bases and the J gene end by 1 base; junction bases not matched to a gene: 10. DNA for the CDR3: TGTGCCAGCAGTACTCATGCCGGGACAGCGAACACTGAAGCTTTCTTT. Translation: CASSTHAGTANTEAFF.

Many counts were recorded for this clonotype. This chain joins TRBV7-9 and TRBJ1-2, with no clear D. The CDR3 covers 14 residues. Deletions cut 5 bases from V and 4 bases from J, with 14 bases between. Germline loops: CDR1 SEHNR, CDR2 FQNEAQ (reference sequence). DNA of the CDR3: TGTGCCAGCAGCCCACCTCAGAGCCCCTATGGCTACACCTTC. Protein sequence: CASSPPQSPYGYTF.

This clonotype was detected a few times. This chain joins TRBV3-1 and TRBJ2-1, with D possibly being TRBD1 or TRBD2 (5 bases each). V lost 4 bases to trimming and J lost 4 bases, with 14 bases between them. This CDR3 spans 15 amino acids. Germline values: CDR1 LGHDT, CDR2 YNNKEL (reference sequence). CDR3 sequence: CASSPSLEGYNEQFF. The CDR3 DNA is TGTGCCAGCAGCCCCTCACTAGAGGGGTACAATGAGCAGTTCTTC.

In this sample, this clonotype turned up a few times. The rearrangement uses TRBV29-1 and TRBJ2-4; maybe TRBD1 (5 bases). CDR3 length equals 14 residues. V lost 4 bases and J 7 bases, leaving 17 bases between the germline ends. Germline loops: CDR1 SQVTM, CDR2 ANQGSEA. The CDR3 DNA sequence: TGCAGCGTTGCAGGGTTAGCCGGGCGGAACATTCAGTACTTC. Amino acids: CSVAGLAGRNIQYF.